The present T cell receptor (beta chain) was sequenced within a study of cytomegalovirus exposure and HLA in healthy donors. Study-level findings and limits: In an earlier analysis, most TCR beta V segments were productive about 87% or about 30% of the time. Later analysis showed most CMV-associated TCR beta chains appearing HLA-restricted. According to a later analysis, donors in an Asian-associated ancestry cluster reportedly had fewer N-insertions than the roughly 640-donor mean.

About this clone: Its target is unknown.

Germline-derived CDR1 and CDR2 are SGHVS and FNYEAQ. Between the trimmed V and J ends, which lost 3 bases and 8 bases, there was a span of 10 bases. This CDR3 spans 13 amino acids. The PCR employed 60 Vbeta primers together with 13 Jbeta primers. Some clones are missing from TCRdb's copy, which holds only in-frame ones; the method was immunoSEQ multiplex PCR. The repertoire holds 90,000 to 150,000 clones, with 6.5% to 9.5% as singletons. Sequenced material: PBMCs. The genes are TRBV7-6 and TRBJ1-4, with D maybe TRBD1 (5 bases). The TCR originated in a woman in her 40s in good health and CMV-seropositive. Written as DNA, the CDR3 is TGTGCCAGCAGCTTGACAGTAGGGGAAAAACTGTTTTTT. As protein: CASSLTVGEKLFF.